This TCR beta chain was documented in a study of cytomegalovirus exposure and HLA in healthy donors (dated by TCRdb to 2015 to 2018). About the investigation overall: An earlier analysis of around 600 of the donors reported approximately 290 Gb of sequence data and 100 million to 130 million unique TCR beta sequences from about 200 million T cells. Among about 370 genotyped donors of the cohort, an average of about 220,000 unique TCR beta nucleotide sequences was sequenced per donor, of which 15% to 20% were non-productive. A separate validation cohort of roughly 110 different subjects was used in addition to the approximately 640-subject first cohort. Because of strong linkage in the cohort, 4 to 6 DR-DQ haplotypes were treated as single units for association and clustering. A later analysis re-analyzed previously published TCR beta repertoires from 600 to 850 donors and added high-resolution HLA genotyping to study TCR occurrence patterns. HLA typing covered class I and class II loci at four-digit resolution. A later genetic analysis took genome-wide SNP genotypes for about three fifths of the 666 donors and used that subset as a discovery cohort. In an earlier analysis of around 540 of the donors, high-throughput TCR beta sequencing was used to judge whether each TCR beta V gene segment behaved as functional or pseudogenic. An early release that covered some 640 HLA-typed donors contained approximately 300 gigabases of sequencing data and 70 million to 100 million unique TCR sequences. Among the roughly 400 genotyped donors, under 90% belonged to the genetic ancestry cluster associated with self-reported Caucasian donors. Typing coverage differed by locus: A, B, C, DRB1 and DQB1 were typed in about 620-630 donors, DQA1 in 500 to 550, DPA1 in over 600, and DPB1 in 472. All discovery cohort repertoires had been generated using a single sequencing platform. The study aimed to test whether signatures of past pathogen exposure could be identified by cataloging public T cell receptors. The study used immunosequencing to profile the T cell repertoires of 600 to 850 subjects and linked those repertoires to cytomegalovirus serostatus. High-throughput TCR immunosequencing, statistical association of individual TCRs with disease status, and machine learning were combined to predict cytomegalovirus infection status. Alongside the repertoire data, information on donor age, sex, ethnicity and CMV serostatus was compiled. The later analysis used no new phenotypic data to find candidate immune exposures, relying instead on TCR beta sequences and their occurrence across donors. What the study reported, not specific to this receptor: Several of the top co-occurrence clusters appeared to be linked to parvovirus B19, influenza, CMV and Epstein-Barr virus, according to a later analysis. A cluster of highly shared sequence variants was judged likely to represent a technical artifact of the sequencing pipeline. Compared with the roughly 700-donor mean, donors in an Asian-associated ancestry cluster had fewer N-insertions in productive TCRs, according to a later genetic analysis. The earlier analysis of nearly 600 of the donors excluded approximately 17 rarely observed V segments, including chromosome 9 orphons, because counts were too low. At a false discovery rate of 0.05, a later analysis linked 15,000 to 20,000 TCR beta sequences to specific HLA alleles. In vitro tests confirmed that a few of the cytomegalovirus-associated TCR beta chains recognize cytomegalovirus antigens. A further reported finding was that TCR beta sequences accurately predicted the HLA-A and HLA-B alleles for most subjects in the first cohort. Broadly in line with IMGT annotations, most TCR beta V segments showed up in productive rearrangements about 87% or about 30% of the time in an earlier analysis of 587 of the donors. Most TCR sequences were observed very rarely across donors, whereas some public TCRs were present in many individuals. In a later analysis, the rate of TCR association differed among HLA loci, with DRB1 alleles having the most associated TCRs and HLA-C alleles having the fewest. It was suggested by the authors that the approach could potentially be generalized to other disease states and immunological phenotypes. Linkage disequilibrium might explain the correlated functional status among segregating V segments, but an unknown experimental factor could not be ruled out. This cohort had only TCR beta chains sequenced, and the lack of alpha or paired-chain data limited which features could be detected. Cytomegalovirus status was reported to be diagnosed by the classifier with high specificity and sensitivity in both the original and validation cohorts. The 87-base-pair reads could not distinguish some IMGT-functional V segments, including TRBV6-2 and TRBV6-3, so those segments were excluded. According to a later analysis, most CMV-associated TCR beta chains appeared to be HLA-restricted, and the HLA associations seemed to be driven largely by CMV exposure. In a later analysis, HLA-associated TCR beta chains showed more clonal expansion and lower generation probabilities than non-associated chains that were equally common. When HLA alleles, especially DR and DQ, strongly co-occurred, TCR associations were difficult to assign to individual alleles. V-gene and J-gene trimming of TCR beta chains was associated with a missense DCLRE1C variant in a later genetic analysis, and the association was replicated in an independent cohort. Sequencing depth was assumed to be roughly uniform across donors in the presence/absence analyses, though that assumption may not hold. Because HLA typing was missing for some donors at each locus, association tests included only the typed subset. The only immune exposure information available for the cohort was CMV serostatus. A total of 164 TCR beta chains were listed by the study as associated with cytomegalovirus.

The cohort consisted of 600 to 750 healthy bone marrow donors. Cohort members were all nominally healthy when sampled, although unrecorded immune exposures were likely present. The donor was CMV seronegative and was included in the group of about 350 seronegative cohort members. Each donor provided a peripheral blood sample, and peripheral blood mononuclear cells were used for TCR beta sequencing. Genomic DNA extraction from the blood cell samples was performed with the Qiagen DNeasy Blood Extraction Kit. Receptor amplification or capture employed the immunoSEQ multiplex PCR assay. For the multiplex PCR, a mixture combining 60 forward primers for TCR Vbeta segments and 13 reverse primers for TCR Jbeta segments was used. A multiplex PCR assay on genomic DNA amplified the CDR3 region of rearranged TCR beta genes. The Illumina HiSeq System was used to sequence the amplified TCR beta libraries as 87-base-pair reads. The study's processing was this. In a later analysis, 80 million or so unique TCR beta chains were counted across the approximately 640 repertoires, and approximately 11 million of these chains were shared by at least two donors. Raw reads were error-corrected and collapsed into unique sequences by a nearest-neighbor algorithm in which closely related sequences were merged to remove PCR and sequencing errors. To assign V, D and J gene segments, CDR3 sequences were aligned to IMGT reference sequences. For a sequence to be retained, a match of at least six nucleotides to both a V gene segment and a J gene segment was required. Rearrangements were classified as productive when the CDR3 lacked stop codons and remained in frame with V and J, and all other rearrangements were classified as non-productive. CDR3 was defined according to IMGT convention as the region running from the second conserved V-encoded cysteine to the conserved J-encoded phenylalanine. The earlier analysis of 550 to 650 of the donors excluded any sequence lacking an unambiguous match to a single V gene segment. In an earlier analysis of approximately 560 of the donors, a V segment was called functional when productive rearrangements were above 56.7%, and segregating when the standard deviation between donors exceeded 5%. A statistical classification framework was built to diagnose cytomegalovirus status from the catalog of TCR beta chain sequences. V and J gene assignment, in a later analysis, came from comparing TCR nucleotide sequences with IMGT/GENE-DB human TR gene sequences. In a later analysis, CDR3 sequences and most-parsimonious VDJ recombination scenarios were assigned using the TCRdist pipeline. A later analysis defined each TCR beta chain by its CDR3 amino acid sequence plus V-gene family, and excluded reads lacking a unique V-gene family. In a later analysis, 500 to 650 highly shared, low-generation-probability nucleotide sequences were removed to address suspected cross-contamination and a sequencing artifact. For each public chain, a later analysis derived a clonal expansion index from normalized ranks of inferred template counts within each repertoire. In a later analysis, generation probabilities were computed with a VDJ recombination model fitted to out-of-frame rearrangements, and the resulting probabilities were checked against IGoR. A later analysis scored TCR-TCR, TCR-HLA and TCR-CMV co-occurrence with hypergeometric tests, applying a repertoire-size bias correction to TCR pairs. To estimate false discovery rates, a later analysis permuted the HLA or CMV assignments 20 times. A later analysis grouped co-occurring TCRs with DBSCAN, adding TCRdist sequence similarity when clustering within HLA-allele-positive subsets. Repertoires with fewer than 30,000 or more than 120,000 public chains were left out of co-occurrence clustering, as were five repertoires with anomalous nucleotide sharing. TCRdb limited this immuneACCESS table to in-frame rearrangements with V and J called. A share of clones is missing; checked studies link under half to unresolved V genes, and the rest is unexplained. V and J calls and clone size are copied from that table; D and trimming were computed from the DNA. This sample gives 180,000 or so clones in total; 70% to 85% of them show up just once. The ten largest clones capture approximately 1.5% of the sample.

In its sample, this clone was seen once. Which antigen it targets is not known. No qualities accompany the bases; no much larger clone lies one base away. Cut back by 1 base and 1 base, the V and J ends lie 8 bases apart. Its CDR3 holds 15 amino acids, cysteine through phenylalanine. Here the CDR3 DNA is all that survives: 45 bases in frame from base 1. Reading the germline V gene gives CDR1 SGHDN and CDR2 FVKESK. Here the chain combines TRBV14 and TRBJ2-1; the best D guess is TRBD2, with 5 bases matching. This receptor was taken from a man aged 18 to 30 in good health and CMV-seronegative. Sample: PBMCs. Here the CDR3 is given as CASSQVTGSYNEQFF. The sequenced DNA: TGTGCCAGCAGCCAAGTTACGGGGTCCTACAATGAGCAGTTCTTC.